Included here is one T cell receptor (beta chain) sequence, with context. No antigen is known for it. These data are taken from a study of CD8 T cells in ankylosing spondylitis. Regarding the study as a whole: Significant enrichment of disease-linked clones was reportedly seen in matched ankylosing spondylitis synovial fluid. CD8+ by phenotype, disease-linked clones were relatively rare in peripheral blood. Within ankylosing spondylitis blood, a TCR beta motif made up of seven to nine highly homologous variants appeared to be characteristic. Several of the motif variants were reported before in synovial fluid and blood from reactive arthritis.

One entry per CDR3 protein, called by TCRdb with MiXCR from the 5' RACE reads. The sample lists 200,000 or so distinct CDR3 sequences, 10% to 15% occurring once. The material sequenced was blood, either unsorted or a sorted T cell fraction (not recorded which). This clonotype was obtained from a female donor with ankylosing spondylitis or in good health (not recorded which).

CDR3 in DNA: TGCAGTGCTGGGATACAGGCCGACTCTGGAAACACCATATATTTT. Its protein is CSAGIQADSGNTIYF. This chain connects TRBV20-1 to TRBJ1-3; D may be TRBD1 (5 bases). V lost 5 bases, J lost 0 bases, and 14 bases lay in between. Germline-derived CDR1 and CDR2 are DFQATT and SNEGSKA (reference sequence). The CDR3 is 15 residues long.